A single sample gave rise to the 20 T cell receptor beta chains below, sequenced in a study of blood T cell repertoires in COVID-19. Clones were read by immunoSEQ multiplex PCR, and TCRdb kept only the in-frame ones, dropping some. The sample holds about 76,000 clones; approximately 80% are singletons and the top ten take about 20%. Sequences were obtained from peripheral blood. The receptors here all came from a woman in her sixties with acute or convalescent COVID-19.

This chain joins TRBV5-6 and TRBJ2-3, with D possibly matching TRBD1 (6 bases). CDR3 size: 16 residues. Germline values: CDR1 SGHDT, CDR2 YYEEEE. V was shortened by 2 bases and J by 0 bases, with 13 bases between the two germline ends. CDR3 DNA sequence: TGTGCCAGCAGCTTTTCCGGGACAAGTAGCACAGATACGCAGTATTTT. Amino acid sequence: CASSFSGTSSTDTQYF.

This clone was counted between two and nine times. The chain couples TRBV6-5 to TRBJ2-1; D is unclear. Trimming removed 6 bases at V and 0 bases at J, with 12 bases between. Per germline, CDR1 MNHEY and CDR2 SVGAGI. The CDR3 spans 15 residues. The CDR3 region has the DNA TGTGCCAGCAGACCCGGTTTAAACTCCTACAATGAGCAGTTCTTC. It is translated as CASRPGLNSYNEQFF.

The chain combines TRBV30 with TRBJ2-7; D may be TRBD1 (6 bases). Germline CDR1 reads GTSNPN; CDR2 reads SVGIG (reference sequence). The CDR3 sequence is 12 residues long. V dropped 1 base and J dropped 6 bases, with 10 bases sitting between them. The CDR3 loop is CAWSGTGFEQYF. The CDR3 region has the DNA TGTGCCTGGAGTGGAACAGGGTTCGAGCAGTACTTC.

The gene calls are TRBV28 and TRBJ2-3, with 11 bases matching TRBD2. The CDR3 consists of 13 residues. The junction had 2 bases not matched to a gene; V was cut back by 8 bases and J by 4 bases. CDR1 is MDHEN and CDR2 is SYDVKM in the germline V gene. The CDR3 loop is CASLAGGPDTQYF. The CDR3 region has the DNA TGTGCCAGCCTAGCGGGGGGTCCAGATACGCAGTATTTT. Looking up the rest from reference TRBV28 and TRBJ2-3 gives the full variable domain: DVKVTQSSRYLVKRTGEKVFLECVQDMDHENMFWYRQDPGLGLRLIYFSYDVKMKEKGDIPEGYSVSREKKERFSLILESASTNQTSMYLCASLAGGPDTQYFGPGTRLTVL.

The table lists this clone with a count of one. This chain links TRBV7-3 with TRBJ2-6; D may be TRBD1 (5 bases). V gave up 2 bases and J gave up 4 bases, with 12 bases separating them. The V gene's germline CDR1 is SGHTA and CDR2 FQGTGA. The CDR3 extends over 16 amino acids. DNA for the CDR3: TGTGCCAGCAGCTTACCTCAGGGTTCCGGGGCCAACGTCCTGACTTTC. This translates into CASSLPQGSGANVLTF. The whole variable domain, filled in from reference TRBV7-3 and TRBJ2-6, reads GAGVSQTPSNKVTEKGKYVELRCDPISGHTALYWYRQSLGQGPEFLIYFQGTGAADDSGLPNDRFFAVRPEGSVSTLKIQRTERGDSAVYLCASSLPQGSGANVLTFGAGSRLTVL.

The gene calls are TRBV4-2 and TRBJ2-3; the match to TRBD2 covers 12 bases. Germline trimming cut 0 bases from V and 4 bases from J; bases unmatched to any gene: 11. The CDR3 sequence is 19 residues long. Germline lookup yields CDR1 LGHNA and CDR2 YNFKEQ. The CDR3 region is CASSQDLLAGGMVADTQYF. The CDR3 nucleotides are TGTGCCAGCAGCCAAGATCTACTAGCGGGGGGTATGGTGGCAGATACGCAGTATTTT.

V and J are TRBV6-5 and TRBJ1-5; a weak D match, TRBD1 (6 bases). The CDR3 consists of 15 residues. The germline CDR1 and CDR2 sequences are MNHEY and SVGAGI. V was clipped by 8 bases and J by 2 bases, with 16 bases between them. The CDR3 protein is CASSQGNAGNQPQHF. The CDR3 nucleotides are TGTGCCAGCTCCCAGGGGAACGCGGGCAATCAGCCCCAGCATTTT.

Only one count was recorded for this clone. The chain combines TRBV3-1 (or the pseudogene TRBV3-2) with TRBJ2-5; 15 bases map to TRBD2. Losses at the gene ends were 3 bases for V and 2 bases for J; bases not matched to a gene: 7. Per germline, CDR1 LGHDT and CDR2 YNNKEL (reference sequence). The CDR3 length is 18 residues. The CDR3 loop reads CASSHTGTSGGYQETQYF. DNA for the CDR3: TGTGCCAGCAGCCACACCGGGACTAGCGGGGGGTATCAAGAGACCCAGTACTTC.

V and J are TRBV29-1 and TRBJ2-1, with TRBD1 identical over 9 bases. The germline V gene has CDR1 SQVTM and CDR2 ANQGSEA. This CDR3 has 14 residues. Trimming at V came to 5 bases and at J to 4 bases, leaving 6 bases not matched to a gene. DNA for the CDR3: TGCAGCGTTACCCCCGGGACAGGGTACAATGAGCAGTTCTTC. Translating it yields CSVTPGTGYNEQFF.

This clone was found once. The J gene is TRBJ2-3, the V gene TRBV7-2, with 7 nucleotides matching TRBD2. The CDR3 spans 15 residues. The V gene end was trimmed by 2 bases and the J gene end by 4 bases; junction bases not matched to a gene: 6. The germline V gene encodes CDR1 SGHTA and CDR2 FQGNSA. The CDR3 DNA reads as TGTGCCAGCAGCTTATCAGGGACTAAGGCAGATACGCAGTATTTT. This translates into CASSLSGTKADTQYF.

The CDR3 bases are TGTGCCAGCAACTTATGGGCAGAGGGGGGGGCCTACAATGAGCAGTTCTTC. Amino acid sequence: CASNLWAEGGAYNEQFF. The V and J genes are TRBV27 and TRBJ2-1; D possibly corresponds to TRBD2 (7 bases). Germline assignment: CDR1 MNHEY and CDR2 SMNVEV (reference sequence). CDR3 size: 17 residues. V was trimmed by 7 bases and J by 2 bases, leaving 21 bases between them.

This chain connects TRBV9 to TRBJ2-3; TRBD1 aligns across 7 bases. This CDR3 contains 16 residues. From germline, CDR1 is SGDLS and CDR2 YYNGEE. V gave up 3 bases and J gave up 0 bases; unmatched junction bases: 7. DNA for the CDR3: TGTGCCAGCAGCGCTTGGGACAGTACGAGCACAGATACGCAGTATTTT. This sequence encodes CASSAWDSTSTDTQYF.

V and J are TRBV12-5 and TRBJ2-5; 11 bases line up with TRBD1. The CDR3 runs to 15 residues. The germline V gene encodes CDR1 LGHNT and CDR2 FRNRAP. Germline trimming cut 1 base from V and 3 bases from J; bases unmatched to any gene: 1. CDR3 loop: CASGLGTGGKETQYF. CDR3 in DNA: TGTGCTAGTGGTTTGGGGACAGGGGGCAAAGAGACCCAGTACTTC.

This clone has just a few counts. This chain joins TRBV10-1 and TRBJ2-7; weak D call: TRBD1 (6 bases). Trimming left V 7 bases short and J 1 base short, with 23 bases between. The CDR3 has 17 residues. CDR1 is WNHNN and CDR2 is SYGVQD in the germline V gene (reference sequence). The CDR3 sequence: CASITNLKDSYSYEQYF. The CDR3 DNA follows: TGCGCCAGCATAACAAACCTTAAGGACAGTTATTCCTACGAGCAGTACTTC.

The rearrangement joins TRBV29-1 to TRBJ2-5; TRBD1 agrees at 7 bases. The length of the CDR3 is 15 residues. Germline assignment: CDR1 SQVTM and CDR2 ANQGSEA. The V and J ends lost 3 bases and 2 bases, in that order; junction bases with no gene match: 9. The CDR3 is CSVEVLGRGQETQYF. The CDR3 nucleotides are TGCAGCGTTGAGGTTTTGGGCAGGGGGCAAGAGACCCAGTACTTC.

The chain links TRBV19 to TRBJ1-3, with D maybe TRBD1 (5 bases). Germline assignment: CDR1 LNHDA and CDR2 SQIVND (reference sequence). This CDR3 has 15 residues. Trimming took off 8 bases at V and 2 bases at J, with 16 bases between the two ends. The CDR3: CASGLMRGTGNTIYF. CDR3 nucleotides: TGTGCCAGTGGGTTGATGCGGGGGACTGGAAACACCATATATTTT.

This clone has a handful of counts. The V call is TRBV19, the J call TRBJ1-1; the D gene is possibly TRBD1 (5 bases). Germline CDR1 and CDR2: LNHDA and SQIVND (reference sequence). Trimming removed 4 bases from V and 6 bases from J, with 21 bases in between. The CDR3 loop spans 16 amino acids. CDR3 in DNA: TGTGCCAGTAGTACCCAACCAGGGCTGGCGATCGCTGAAGCTTTCTTT. Translated, it gives CASSTQPGLAIAEAFF.

This chain joins TRBV6-6 and TRBJ1-1, with D perhaps TRBD1 (6 bases). Trimming removed 6 bases from V and 8 bases from J, with 16 bases in between. Germline lookup yields CDR1 MNHNY and CDR2 SVGAGI (reference sequence). The CDR3 contains 13 residues. Here the CDR3 reads CASSQQGSKEAFF. CDR3 nucleotide sequence: TGTGCCAGCAGCCAACAGGGTAGTAAGGAAGCTTTCTTT.

This chain links TRBV6-5 with TRBJ1-2; 9 bases match TRBD1. The CDR3 contains 15 residues. V was pared by 6 bases and J by 6 bases, with 11 bases of the junction left unmatched. Germline V lookup: CDR1 MNHEY, CDR2 SVGAGI. The CDR3 is CASSVHMDRGDGYTF. The CDR3 DNA is TGTGCCAGCAGCGTACACATGGACAGGGGCGATGGCTACACCTTC.

The chain combines TRBV6-2 or TRBV6-3 with TRBJ2-5, with 11 bases that match TRBD2. The CDR3 totals 17 residues. Germline V CDR1 and CDR2: MNHEY, SVGEGT. J gave up 0 bases and V 2 bases, and 5 bases lay outside the gene matches. Here the CDR3 reads CASSYGRLAGYQETQYF. CDR3 bases: TGTGCCAGCAGTTACGGGAGACTAGCGGGGTACCAAGAGACCCAGTACTTC.